Included here is one T cell receptor (beta chain) sequence, with context. Other DNA sequences from this sample encode an identical CDR3 as well. The CDR3 contains 14 residues. Germline V gene data show CDR1 as SGHTA and CDR2 as FQGNSA. V lost 5 bases, J lost 5 bases, and 13 bases lay in between. The data belong to a study of OX40 agonist ivuxolimab in advanced cancers. Turning to the study itself: Patients with hepatocellular carcinoma, melanoma, renal cell or head and neck cancer made up the dose-escalation patients. Treatment received earlier with anti-PD-1, anti-PD-L1 or anti-CTLA-4 agents was allowed, and around 36% had some.

Produced via immunoSEQ multiplex PCR; TCRdb's table is partial and in-frame only. The sample carries roughly 76,000 clones, almost 85% recorded once. The starting material was CD4+ or CD8+ T cells sorted from blood, obtained in a trial of the OX40 agonist ivuxolimab. The receptor was isolated from an adult with an advanced solid tumor such as melanoma, head and neck, liver or kidney cancer. This chain joins TRBV7-2 and TRBJ2-1, with D perhaps matching TRBD2 (5 bases). The CDR3 spells CASSLGLGNNEQFF. As DNA, the CDR3 is TGTGCCAGCAGCCTCGGACTGGGTAACAATGAGCAGTTCTTC.